The sequence of this T cell receptor beta chain was determined in a study of cytotoxic CD8 clonotypes in ibrutinib-treated CLL (dated by TCRdb to the early 2020s). As for the study more broadly: The cohort had about a dozen relapsed/refractory and more than 14 treatment-naive patients; some 17 were IGHV unmutated. Responses were partial in 25 or so patients and complete in 2; after median around 72 months follow-up, approximately 15 stayed in remission and some twelve progressed. Response samples were taken after a median of approximately 12 months on treatment, ranging from about 6 to 36 months. Samples averaged roughly 280,000 productive templates and approximately 100,000 productive rearrangements. Longitudinal samples were obtainable from 26 of the 86 participants in the trial. Cryopreserved peripheral blood mononuclear cells were obtained before treatment, at response, and at either sustained remission or disease progression. Every sample from remission and from progressive disease was obtained while the patients were still on ibrutinib.

This sample's time point label indicates: 12 months on ibrutinib. For TCR beta library preparation, roughly 2.1 micrograms of genomic DNA was extracted from cryopreserved PBMCs. Longitudinal blood samples from CLL patients on ibrutinib monotherapy were analyzed using high-throughput TCR beta sequencing. Patients were enrolled in a phase 2 open-label single-center ibrutinib monotherapy trial. Points on this clone: Its binding antigen is unknown. Base qualities are not recorded, but no much larger clone differs from it by a single base.

Each clonotype received, on average, around 10x coverage in deep resolution sequencing performed on a MiSeq, where the target depth lay between 1 in 1 million and 1 in 200,000 T cells. TCR beta libraries were generated with the immunoSEQ hsTCRB Kit. On the authors' methods: ImmunoSEQ Data Assistant and ImmunoSEQ Analyzer were used for data analysis, and V, D and J genes were assigned according to IMGT definitions. Clonality was computed as one minus normalized Shannon entropy of productive rearrangement frequencies, ranging from 0 to 1. Only overrepresented clonotypes making up at least 0.05% of the repertoire of each patient were included in the public clonotype analysis. Repertoires from about a dozen age-matched healthy donors in immuneACCESS were used as clonality controls. TCRdb limited this immuneACCESS table to in-frame rearrangements with V and J called. A share of clones is missing; checked studies link under half to unresolved V genes, and the rest is unexplained. The DNA gave D and trimming, while V, J and clone size come from that table. The sample has around 150,000 clones on record, approximately 77% of them singletons. The top ten hold roughly 2% of the sample.

The V and J ends are trimmed by 6 bases and 10 bases, leaving 19 bases between them. The CDR3 holds 14 amino acids from the cysteine to the phenylalanine. Only the CDR3 region is kept as DNA, spanning 42 bases read in frame from base 1. Looking up the germline V gene yields CDR1 SNHLY and CDR2 FYNNEI. The research as a whole found: Sampling times were not matched between patients in sustained remission and patients whose disease was progressing, and lymph node repertoires were not examined. At ibrutinib response clonality went up, during sustained remission it held steady, and at progression it dropped back toward baseline. Baseline clonality was found to be higher than that of age-matched healthy donors and was strongly correlated with circulating CD8+ T-cell counts. Public clonotypes were rare and either shrank or stayed stable during treatment, and the rise in clonality at ibrutinib response reflected expansion of private clonotypes.

This specimen was PBMCs, taken after 12 months of ibrutinib treatment. This chain joins TRBV2 to TRBJ2-1; the D gene is possibly TRBD2, with 7 bases matching. The source is a human donor with chronic lymphocytic leukemia. The nucleotide sequence reads TGTGCCAGCAGGACCGGGGGGCTGATAGGGGAGCAGTTCTTC. Its amino acids are CASRTGGLIGEQFF.